These T cell receptor beta chains were read from a single sample in a study of cytomegalovirus exposure and HLA in healthy donors. Here immunoSEQ multiplex PCR was the method, and the copy in TCRdb shows in-frame clones only, minus some. The table records roughly 97,000 clones, roughly a tenth of them present only once. Sequencing was carried out using PBMCs. The source is a man aged 35 to 55 in good health and CMV-seropositive. The CDR3 runs from the conserved cysteine through the conserved F or W. A D gene is named only where the DNA matches it firmly. Expanded clones are given a class, and other clones once, few, many or no size at all.

- | - | TRBV2 | CASSWARDSPLHF
- | few | TRBV19 | CASREGTDTQYF
- | few | TRBV28 | CASSLYNEQFF
- | few | TRBV15 | CATSRDKLGATEAFF
- | - | TRBV6-1 | CASSGGQATRDTQYF
- | - | TRBV10-1 | CASSGGNEQFF
TRBD2 | few | TRBV28 | CASRPRQLAGEQYF
- | - | TRBV7-9 | CASGGSFSYEQYF
- | - | TRBV27 | CASSPQGGRYEQYF
- | - | TRBV5-1 | CASSLTRAPLYEQYF
TRBD1 | medium-sized | TRBV2 | CASHRGGEKLFF
- | few | TRBV28 | CASSSGSLAKNIQYF
TRBD1 | few | TRBV14 | CASRDSGTGGAGELFF
- | few | TRBV25-1 | CASSPHRALETQYF
- | few | TRBV11-3 | CASSQGTRNEQYF
- | - | TRBV7-2 | CASSLQGSNTEAFF
- | - | TRBV10-1 | CASQGVTGELFF
TRBD1 | few | TRBV28 | CASRVQGADYGYTF
- | few | TRBV6-1 | CASSTPGMRNEQYF
TRBD2 | - | TRBV28 | CASRWGLAGDYEQYF
- | few | TRBV28 | CASSLPGITEAFF
- | few | TRBV4-3 | CASSQEGQGGGLAKNIQYF
- | few | TRBV28 | CASSWPGRTDTQYF
TRBD1 | few | TRBV5-4 | CASSGLQGVRTEAFF
TRBD1 | - | TRBV7-8 | CASSLDNRGRFTTEAFF
- | few | TRBV29-1 | CSVNPGVGYGYTF
TRBD2 | - | TRBV25-1 | CASSGPGVASGRPNEQFF
TRBD2 | once | TRBV2 | CASSRTSGSGYEQYF
TRBD1 | few | TRBV2 | CASTGQGTGELFF
- | few | TRBV7-2 | CASSLARDSGANVLTF
TRBD2 | few | TRBV7-9 | CASSPPGTSGHNEQFF
TRBD1 | - | TRBV5-1 | CASSSGQGTIEAFF
- | few | TRBV6-1 | CASSESTYEQYF
- | - | TRBV6-4 | CARRTFNQPQHF
TRBD1 | few | TRBV5-4 | CASSTGTEQNIQYF
TRBD2 | - | TRBV5-6 | CASSLDSGGYLNTQYF
TRBD2 | - | TRBV10-3 | CAISASSGRPSSYEQYF
TRBD1 | - | TRBV5-1 | CASSPGQGDEQFF
- | - | TRBV6-1 | CASSDSSQETQYF
- | few | TRBV5-5 | CASSPHVGGRPRTDTQYF
- | few | TRBV20-1 | CSAPIQETQYF
- | - | TRBV4-1 | CASSRQPGLEALTDTQYF
- | once | TRBV15 | CATSTDMPYEQYF
- | - | TRBV10-3 | CAISQSSGVALNTEAFF